A selection of T cell receptor beta chains follows, all from one sample in a study of blood T cell repertoires in COVID-19. Some clones are missing from TCRdb's copy, which holds only in-frame ones; the method was immunoSEQ multiplex PCR. The data show over 200,000 clones, roughly 80% seen once. Specimen: PBMCs or T cells enriched from blood (not recorded which). These receptor sequences come from a man between 60 and 75 years old who had recovered from COVID-19. Each CDR3 is given with its conserved first and last residue. The D gene is left open where the match is weak. Clone size is given for some rows only: seen once, a few or many times, or a class if the clone is expanded.

>.|TRBJ2-7|.|TRBV5-1
CASSYDGQGYEQYF
TGCGCCAGCAGCTACGATGGGCAGGGCTACGAGCAGTACTTC
>.|TRBJ2-1|.|TRBV2
CASSETNGSEQFF
TGTGCCAGCAGTGAAACGAATGGGAGTGAGCAGTTCTTC
>TRBD2|TRBJ2-7|few|TRBV6-2/TRBV6-3
CASSFLGGLAGPDEQYF
TGTGCCAGCAGTTTTCTCGGGGGACTAGCGGGGCCCGACGAGCAGTACTTC
>.|TRBJ1-3|.|TRBV6-5
CASSFGRGEAGNTIYF
TGTGCCAGCAGTTTTGGCCGGGGAGAGGCTGGAAACACCATATATTTT
>TRBD1|TRBJ2-1|.|TRBV19
CASSIRQGLFNEQFF
TGTGCCAGTAGTATCCGACAGGGGTTGTTTAATGAGCAGTTCTTC
>TRBD1|TRBJ1-1|.|TRBV30
CAWRPTGLVEAFF
TGTGCCTGGAGACCGACAGGGTTGGTTGAAGCTTTCTTT
>TRBD1|TRBJ1-1|.|TRBV2
CASTRQGGTEAFF
TGTGCCAGCACGAGACAGGGCGGCACTGAAGCTTTCTTT
>TRBD1|TRBJ1-2|.|TRBV5-6
CASSLGQGGYGYTF
TGTGCCAGCAGCTTGGGACAGGGCGGCTATGGCTACACCTTC
>.|TRBJ2-6|.|TRBV4-3
CASSLGQLSSGANVLTF
TGCGCCAGCAGCCTTGGACAGTTGAGCTCTGGGGCCAACGTCCTGACTTTC
>TRBD1|TRBJ1-2|.|TRBV7-9
CASSFGTGNYGYTF
TGTGCCAGCAGCTTCGGGACAGGCAACTATGGCTACACCTTC
>TRBD1|TRBJ2-7|.|TRBV18
CASSPLGQGANEQYF
TGTGCCAGCTCACCACTGGGACAGGGGGCTAACGAGCAGTACTTC
>.|TRBJ1-4|.|TRBV18
CASSPSSPNLSYEKLFF
TGTGCCAGCTCACCGAGCTCCCCGAACCTAAGCTATGAAAAACTGTTTTTT
>TRBD1|TRBJ1-3|.|TRBV12-5
CASGLGTGVISGNTIYF
TGTGCTAGTGGTTTAGGGACAGGTGTGATCTCTGGAAACACCATATATTTT
>.|TRBJ2-3|.|TRBV6-5
CASRATGSTDTQYF
TGTGCCAGCAGAGCGACGGGTAGCACAGATACGCAGTATTTT
>.|TRBJ1-2|.|TRBV19
CASSIRFNYGYTF
TGTGCCAGTAGTATACGGTTTAACTATGGCTACACCTTC
>.|TRBJ1-6|.|TRBV5-4
CASSLEPNNSPLHF
TGTGCCAGCAGCTTGGAGCCCAATAATTCACCCCTCCACTTT
>TRBD2|TRBJ2-3|.|TRBV5-1
CASSLGLADTQYF
TGCGCCAGCAGCTTAGGACTAGCAGATACGCAGTATTTT
>.|TRBJ1-4|.|TRBV5-1
CASSFSSADSQFF
TGCGCCAGCAGCTTTTCCTCGGCGGACAGCCAGTTTTTT
>TRBD1|TRBJ1-3|.|TRBV5-1
CASSLTGFGNTIYF
TGCGCCAGCAGCCTGACAGGGTTCGGAAACACCATATATTTT
>.|TRBJ1-1|.|TRBV6-6
CASTPIGGVGTEAFF
TGTGCCAGCACCCCAATTGGGGGGGTCGGCACTGAAGCTTTCTTT
>TRBD1|TRBJ1-1|.|TRBV5-6
CASSLAVDRRLNTEAFF
TGTGCCAGCAGCTTGGCCGTGGACAGGCGGCTGAACACTGAAGCTTTCTTT
>.|TRBJ2-7|.|TRBV7-2
CASSLSSTGLSEQYF
TGTGCCAGCAGCCTATCGAGCACAGGGTTATCCGAGCAGTACTTC
>TRBD2|TRBJ2-5|once|TRBV4-3
CASSPRLAVAETQYF
TGCGCCAGCAGCCCTAGACTAGCTGTAGCGGAGACCCAGTACTTC
>TRBD1|TRBJ1-4|.|TRBV5-1
CASSLGGTEYEKLFF
TGCGCCAGCAGCTTGGGTGGGACAGAGTATGAAAAACTGTTTTTT
>.|TRBJ2-7|.|TRBV5-1
CASSLTGVSYEQYF
TGCGCCAGCAGCTTGACGGGGGTGTCCTACGAGCAGTACTTC
>.|TRBJ2-1|.|TRBV24-1
CATSDVANEQFF
TGTGCCACCAGTGATGTGGCTAATGAGCAGTTCTTC
>TRBD1|TRBJ2-5|.|TRBV5-1
CASSLQGVQETQYF
TGCGCCAGCAGCTTACAGGGGGTTCAAGAGACCCAGTACTTC
>.|TRBJ1-3|.|TRBV18
CASSPQRSGNTIYF
TGTGCCAGCTCACCACAGAGATCTGGAAACACCATATATTTT
>.|TRBJ1-1|.|TRBV5-1
CASSLQDRNTEAFF
TGCGCCAGCAGCTTACAAGACAGGAACACTGAAGCTTTCTTT
>TRBD2|TRBJ2-2|.|TRBV19
CASSISTSANTGELFF
TGTGCCAGTAGTATCTCCACTAGCGCGAACACCGGGGAGCTGTTTTTT
>.|TRBJ1-6|.|TRBV19
CASSIVSFRGLDNSPLHF
TGTGCCAGTAGTATAGTATCTTTTCGGGGGTTGGATAATTCACCCCTCCACTTT
>TRBD2|TRBJ2-5|.|TRBV15
CATSRQLAGYETQYF
TGTGCCACCAGCAGGCAACTAGCGGGGTACGAGACCCAGTACTTC
>.|TRBJ2-7|.|TRBV18
CASSSTGYEQYF
TGTGCCAGCTCATCGACAGGCTACGAGCAGTACTTC
>.|TRBJ1-2|.|TRBV15
CATSRDAGIYGYTF
TGTGCCACCAGCAGAGATGCAGGCATCTATGGCTACACCTTC
>.|TRBJ1-2|.|TRBV19
CASSSSGGANYGYTF
TGTGCCAGTAGCTCAAGTGGCGGGGCTAACTATGGCTACACCTTC
>.|TRBJ1-2|.|TRBV5-8
CATGGFRYGYTF
TGTGCCACGGGGGGTTTTCGCTATGGCTACACCTTC
>TRBD1|TRBJ2-3|.|TRBV5-1
CASSLAGTGVLGDTQYF
TGCGCCAGCAGCTTGGCCGGGACAGGGGTGTTGGGAGATACGCAGTATTTT
>TRBD1|TRBJ2-1|.|TRBV13
CATQDRDNEQFF
TGTGCCACCCAGGACAGGGACAATGAGCAGTTCTTC
>.|TRBJ2-3|.|TRBV18
CASSPRASSGDTQYF
TGTGCCAGCTCACCTCGGGCTAGCTCCGGAGATACGCAGTATTTT
>.|TRBJ1-1|.|TRBV5-1
CASSFSGDTEAFF
TGCGCCAGCAGCTTTTCAGGGGACACTGAAGCTTTCTTT
>.|TRBJ2-5|.|TRBV21-1
CASAGGQGRETQYF
TGTGCCAGCGCCGGGGGACAGGGTAGAGAGACCCAGTACTTC
>.|TRBJ2-1|.|TRBV11-1
CASSIHNAGWNEQFF
TGTGCCAGCAGCATCCATAATGCAGGCTGGAATGAGCAGTTCTTC
>.|TRBJ2-7|.|TRBV6-5
CASSRQGGGSDEQYF
TGTGCCAGCTCCAGACAGGGAGGAGGGTCCGACGAGCAGTACTTC
>.|TRBJ1-2|.|TRBV5-1
CASSFDSNYGYTF
TGCGCCAGCAGCTTTGACAGCAACTATGGCTACACCTTC
>.|TRBJ2-2|.|TRBV5-1
CASTLERANTGELFF
TGCGCCAGCACCCTGGAGAGGGCCAACACCGGGGAGCTGTTTTTT
>TRBD1|TRBJ1-3|.|TRBV3-1/TRBV3-2
CASSQGTGSGNTIYF
TGTGCCAGCAGCCAAGGGACAGGCTCTGGAAACACCATATATTTT
>TRBD1|TRBJ1-1|.|TRBV6-2/TRBV6-3
CASSYDRGSTEAFF
TGTGCCAGCAGTTACGACAGGGGCTCCACTGAAGCTTTCTTT
>TRBD1|TRBJ1-5|.|TRBV19
CASSMVAGGQPQHF
TGTGCCAGTAGTATGGTGGCAGGGGGTCAGCCCCAGCATTTT
>.|TRBJ2-7|.|TRBV5-6
CASSPGDYEQYF
TGTGCCAGCAGCCCCGGAGACTACGAGCAGTACTTC
>.|TRBJ1-1|.|TRBV29-1
CSVTLGHTEAFF
TGCAGCGTTACACTGGGGCACACTGAAGCTTTCTTT
>.|TRBJ1-5|.|TRBV4-1
CASSQDIGSGNQPQHF
TGCGCCAGCAGCCAAGATATTGGGTCCGGGAATCAGCCCCAGCATTTT
>TRBD1|TRBJ1-3|once|TRBV9
CASSVNPTGGNTIYF
TGTGCCAGCAGCGTCAACCCGACAGGGGGAAACACCATATATTTT
>.|TRBJ1-3|.|TRBV15
CATSRDRGVSGNTIYF
TGTGCCACCAGCAGAGATCGGGGGGTCTCTGGAAACACCATATATTTT